The present T cell receptor (beta chain) was sequenced within a study of regulatory T cells in long-lasting Graves disease. A remark on this clonotype: No antigen is known for it.

The V gene's germline CDR1 is GTSNPN and CDR2 SVGIG (reference sequence). This CDR3 is built from 12 residues. The V end was cut by 5 bases, the J end by 7 bases, with 11 bases between. Library construction for TCR beta used iRepertoire HTBI primers and Arm-PCR of CDR3 regions. TCRdb recomputed calls from the multiplex PCR reads with MiXCR, one row per CDR3 protein. The sample carries nearly 350,000 distinct CDR3 sequences, about 20% recorded once. Findings and caveats of the study: Whereas new patients shared 970 or so public clonotypes, persistent patients shared more, at approximately 2,700.

The time point here: persistent/refractory GD, antithyroid drugs over 5 years with positive TRAb. PBMC RNA served as the TCR library source. The receptor comes from a female donor with Graves disease. The V gene is TRBV30, the J gene TRBJ1-4; D ambiguous. The sample consisted of peripheral blood mononuclear cells (PBMCs), taken when the disease was refractory, from a patient treated with antithyroid drugs. The CDR3 coding sequence is TGTGCCTGGCGTAGTTCGGGTGAAAAACTGTTTTTT. Residues: CAWRSSGEKLFF.